The clone carrying this T cell receptor (beta chain) was seen once. The source of the sample is a study of cytomegalovirus exposure and HLA in healthy donors. The primer mix had 60 Vbeta and 13 Jbeta primers. Assay used: immunoSEQ multiplex PCR; TCRdb lists only in-frame clones, some missing. Of about 140,000 clones in the sample, roughly 87% were seen once. This CDR3 region has 13 residues. The germline CDR1 and CDR2 sequences are SGHTA and FQGNSA. Trimming stripped 3 bases from V and 6 bases from J, with 11 bases between. This receptor was taken from a middle-aged woman in good health and CMV-seronegative. The sequenced material came from PBMCs. This chain connects TRBV7-2 to TRBJ1-2; D not resolved. The CDR3: CASSFTEGDGYTF. CDR3 sequence (DNA): TGTGCCAGCAGCTTTACTGAGGGCGATGGCTACACCTTC.